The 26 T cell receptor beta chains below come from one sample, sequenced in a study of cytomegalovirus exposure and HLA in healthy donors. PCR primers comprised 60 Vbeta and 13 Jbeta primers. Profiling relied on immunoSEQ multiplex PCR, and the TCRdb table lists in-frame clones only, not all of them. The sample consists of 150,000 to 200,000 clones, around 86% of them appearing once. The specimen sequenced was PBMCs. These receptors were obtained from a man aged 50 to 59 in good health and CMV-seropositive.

The CDR3 spells CASSLALGQGQETQYF. The CDR3 coding sequence is TGTGCCAGCAGCTTAGCGCTTGGACAGGGCCAAGAGACCCAGTACTTC. The gene calls are TRBV7-2 and TRBJ2-5; 8 bases fit TRBD1. V dropped 0 bases and J dropped 1; count of bases not matched to a gene: 4. This CDR3 is 16 amino acids long. Germline loops: CDR1 SGHTA, CDR2 FQGNSA.

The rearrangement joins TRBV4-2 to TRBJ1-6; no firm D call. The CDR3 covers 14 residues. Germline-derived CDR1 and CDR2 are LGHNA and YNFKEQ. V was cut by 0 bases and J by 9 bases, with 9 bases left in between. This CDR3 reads CASSQDPRASPLHF. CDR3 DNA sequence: TGTGCCAGCAGCCAAGATCCGCGTGCTTCACCCCTCCACTTT.

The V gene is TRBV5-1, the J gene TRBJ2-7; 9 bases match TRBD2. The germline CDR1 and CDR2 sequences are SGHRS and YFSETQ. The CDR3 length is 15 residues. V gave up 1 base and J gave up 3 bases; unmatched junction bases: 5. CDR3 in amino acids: CASSLLAGVNYEQYF. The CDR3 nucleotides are TGCGCCAGCAGCTTGTTAGCGGGAGTTAACTACGAGCAGTACTTC.

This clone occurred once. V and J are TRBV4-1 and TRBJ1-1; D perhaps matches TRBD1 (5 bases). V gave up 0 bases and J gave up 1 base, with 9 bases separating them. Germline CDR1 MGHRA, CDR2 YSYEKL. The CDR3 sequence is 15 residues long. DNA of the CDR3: TGCGCCAGCAGCCAAGAACAGGCTGCGAACACTGAAGCTTTCTTT. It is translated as CASSQEQAANTEAFF.

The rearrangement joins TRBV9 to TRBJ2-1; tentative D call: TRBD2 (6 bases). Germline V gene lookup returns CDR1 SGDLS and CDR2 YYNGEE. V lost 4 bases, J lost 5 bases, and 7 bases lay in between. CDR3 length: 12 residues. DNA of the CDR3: TGTGCCAGCAGCCCGGGGGACAATGAGCAGTTCTTC. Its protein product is CASSPGDNEQFF.

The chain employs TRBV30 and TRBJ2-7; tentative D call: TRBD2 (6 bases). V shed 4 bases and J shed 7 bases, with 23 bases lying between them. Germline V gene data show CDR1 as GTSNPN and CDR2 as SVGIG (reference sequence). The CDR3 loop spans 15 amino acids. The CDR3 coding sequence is TGTGCCTGGACCAATCTAGGAGGGTTCCTGAGGGAGCAGTACTTC. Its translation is CAWTNLGGFLREQYF.

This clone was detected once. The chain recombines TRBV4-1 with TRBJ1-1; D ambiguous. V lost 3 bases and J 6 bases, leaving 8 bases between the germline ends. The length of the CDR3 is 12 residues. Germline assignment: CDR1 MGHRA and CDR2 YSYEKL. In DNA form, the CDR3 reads TGCGCCAGCAGCCAGGGCCCCTCTGAAGCTTTCTTT. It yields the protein CASSQGPSEAFF.

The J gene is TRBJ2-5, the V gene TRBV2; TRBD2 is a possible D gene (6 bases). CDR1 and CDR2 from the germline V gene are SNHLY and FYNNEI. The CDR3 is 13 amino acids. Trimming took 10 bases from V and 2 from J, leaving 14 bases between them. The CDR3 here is CATRRGGQETQYF. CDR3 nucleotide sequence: TGTGCCACCCGAAGGGGAGGACAAGAGACCCAGTACTTC.

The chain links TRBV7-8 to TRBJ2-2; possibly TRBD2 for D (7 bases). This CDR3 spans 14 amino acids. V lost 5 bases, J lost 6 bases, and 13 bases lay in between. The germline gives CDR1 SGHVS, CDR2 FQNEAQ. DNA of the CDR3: TGTGCCAGCAGCCCCAGGGAGGGGGCCGGGGAGCTGTTTTTT. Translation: CASSPREGAGELFF.

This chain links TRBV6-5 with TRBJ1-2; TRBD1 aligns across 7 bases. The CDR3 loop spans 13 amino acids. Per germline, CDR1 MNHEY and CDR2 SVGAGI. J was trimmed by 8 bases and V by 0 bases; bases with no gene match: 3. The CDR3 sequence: CASSYSAGGGYTF. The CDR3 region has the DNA TGTGCCAGCAGTTACTCGGCAGGGGGAGGCTACACCTTC.

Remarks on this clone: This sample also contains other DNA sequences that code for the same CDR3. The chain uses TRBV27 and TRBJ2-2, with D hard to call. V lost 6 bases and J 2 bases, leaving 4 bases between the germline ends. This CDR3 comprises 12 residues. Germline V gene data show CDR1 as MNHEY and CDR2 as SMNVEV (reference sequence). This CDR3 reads CASSPNTGELFF. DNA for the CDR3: TGTGCCAGCAGCCCTAACACCGGGGAGCTGTTTTTT.

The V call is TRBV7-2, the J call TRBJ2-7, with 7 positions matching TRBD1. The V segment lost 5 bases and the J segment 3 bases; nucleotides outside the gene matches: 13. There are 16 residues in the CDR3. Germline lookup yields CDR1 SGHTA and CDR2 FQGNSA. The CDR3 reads CASSPRLSRQGYEQYF. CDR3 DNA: TGTGCCAGCAGCCCCCGCTTGAGCCGACAGGGCTACGAGCAGTACTTC. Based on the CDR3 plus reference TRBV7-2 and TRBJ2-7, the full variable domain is GAGVSQSPSNKVTEKGKDVELRCDPISGHTALYWYRQSLGQGLEFLIYFQGNSAPDKSGLPSDRFSAERTGGSVSTLTIQRTQQEDSAVYLCASSPRLSRQGYEQYFGPGTRLTVT.

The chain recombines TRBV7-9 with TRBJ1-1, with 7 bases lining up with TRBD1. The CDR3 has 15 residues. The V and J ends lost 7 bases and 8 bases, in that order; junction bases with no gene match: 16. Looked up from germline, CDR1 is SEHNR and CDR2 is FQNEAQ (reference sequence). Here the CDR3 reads CASTQPGTEGGEAFF. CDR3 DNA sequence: TGTGCCAGCACCCAACCCGGGACAGAAGGCGGGGAAGCTTTCTTT.

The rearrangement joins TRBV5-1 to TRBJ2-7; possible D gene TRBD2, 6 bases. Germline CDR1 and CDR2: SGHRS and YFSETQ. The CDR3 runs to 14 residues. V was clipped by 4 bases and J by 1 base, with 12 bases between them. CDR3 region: CASSITLASYEQYF. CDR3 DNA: TGCGCCAGCAGCATTACTCTAGCGTCCTACGAGCAGTACTTC.

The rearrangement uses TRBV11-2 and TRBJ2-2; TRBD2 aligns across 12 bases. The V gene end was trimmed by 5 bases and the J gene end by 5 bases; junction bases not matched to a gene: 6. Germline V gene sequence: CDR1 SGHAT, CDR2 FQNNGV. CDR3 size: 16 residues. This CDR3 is CASSDGLAGRTGELFF. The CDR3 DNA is TGTGCCAGCAGCGATGGACTAGCGGGAAGAACCGGGGAGCTGTTTTTT.

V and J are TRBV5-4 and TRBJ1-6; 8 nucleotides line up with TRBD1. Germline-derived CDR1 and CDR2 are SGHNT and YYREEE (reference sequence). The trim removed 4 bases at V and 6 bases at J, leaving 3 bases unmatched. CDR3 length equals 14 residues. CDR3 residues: CASSLDRANSPLHF. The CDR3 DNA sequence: TGTGCCAGCAGCCTGGACAGGGCTAATTCACCCCTCCACTTT.

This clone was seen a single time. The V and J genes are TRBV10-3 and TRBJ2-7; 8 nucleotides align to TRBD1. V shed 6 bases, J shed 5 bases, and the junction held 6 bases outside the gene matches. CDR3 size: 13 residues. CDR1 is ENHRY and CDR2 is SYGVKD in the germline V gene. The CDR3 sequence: CAIRQGVLHEQYF. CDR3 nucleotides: TGTGCCATCAGACAGGGGGTTTTGCACGAGCAGTACTTC.

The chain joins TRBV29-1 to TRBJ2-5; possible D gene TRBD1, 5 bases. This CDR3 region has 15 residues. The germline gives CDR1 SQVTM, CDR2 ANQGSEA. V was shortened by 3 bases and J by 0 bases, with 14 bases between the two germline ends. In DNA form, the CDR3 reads TGCAGCGTTGAGACCAGACGACAGTACCAAGAGACCCAGTACTTC. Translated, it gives CSVETRRQYQETQYF.

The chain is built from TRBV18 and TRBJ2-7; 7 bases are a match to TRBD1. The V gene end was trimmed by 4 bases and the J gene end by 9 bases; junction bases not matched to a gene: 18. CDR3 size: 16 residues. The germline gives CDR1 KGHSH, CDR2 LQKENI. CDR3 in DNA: TGTGCCAGCTCACTCCTAAACCAAGAACAGGGGATCCCGCAGTACTTC. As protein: CASSLLNQEQGIPQYF. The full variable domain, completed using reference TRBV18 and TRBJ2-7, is NAGVMQNPRHLVRRRGQEARLRCSPMKGHSHVYWYRQLPEEGLKFMVYLQKENIIDESGMPKERFSAEFPKEGPSILRIQQVVRGDSAAYFCASSLLNQEQGIPQYFGPGTRLTVT.

CDR3 sequence (DNA): TGTGCCAGCAGTTCAGGGGGCAATCAGCCCCAGCATTTT. Residues: CASSSGGNQPQHF. V is TRBV6-5 and J is TRBJ1-5; D is perhaps TRBD1 (6 bases). The germline gives CDR1 MNHEY, CDR2 SVGAGI. This CDR3 is 13 amino acids long. Trimming stripped 4 bases from V and 2 bases from J, with 6 bases between.

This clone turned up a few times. The CDR3 sequence: CAISESNRADTQYF. CDR3 nucleotide sequence: TGTGCCATCAGTGAGTCTAACAGGGCAGATACGCAGTATTTT. The rearrangement uses TRBV10-3 and TRBJ2-3; possibly TRBD1 for D (6 bases). The CDR3 is 14 residues long. The V gene's germline CDR1 is ENHRY and CDR2 SYGVKD. Trimming pared 0 bases from V and 4 bases from J, leaving 8 bases between.

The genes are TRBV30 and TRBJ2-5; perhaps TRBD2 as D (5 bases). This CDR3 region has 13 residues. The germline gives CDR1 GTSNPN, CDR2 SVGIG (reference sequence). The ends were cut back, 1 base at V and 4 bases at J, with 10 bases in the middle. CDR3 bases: TGTGCCTGGAGTGGAGGGTTAGGAGAGACCCAGTACTTC. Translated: CAWSGGLGETQYF.

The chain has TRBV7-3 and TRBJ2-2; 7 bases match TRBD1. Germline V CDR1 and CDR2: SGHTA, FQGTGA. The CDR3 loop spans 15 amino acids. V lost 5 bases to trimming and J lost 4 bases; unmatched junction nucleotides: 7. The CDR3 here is CASSVQGIPTGELFF. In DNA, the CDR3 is TGTGCCAGCAGCGTACAGGGGATTCCCACCGGGGAGCTGTTTTTT.

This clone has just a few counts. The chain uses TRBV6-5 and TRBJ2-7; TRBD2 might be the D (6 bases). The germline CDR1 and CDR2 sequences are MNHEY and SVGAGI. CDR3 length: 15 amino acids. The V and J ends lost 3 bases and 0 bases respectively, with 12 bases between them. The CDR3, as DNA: TGTGCCAGCAGTTATACTAGCCCGAGCTCCTACGAGCAGTACTTC. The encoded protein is CASSYTSPSSYEQYF.

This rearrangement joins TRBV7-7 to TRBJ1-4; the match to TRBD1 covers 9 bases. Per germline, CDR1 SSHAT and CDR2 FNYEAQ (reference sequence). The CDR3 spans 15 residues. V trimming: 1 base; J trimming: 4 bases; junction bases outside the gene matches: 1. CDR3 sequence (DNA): TGTGCCAGCAGCTTAGGGACAGGGGATAATGAAAAACTGTTTTTT. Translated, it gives CASSLGTGDNEKLFF.

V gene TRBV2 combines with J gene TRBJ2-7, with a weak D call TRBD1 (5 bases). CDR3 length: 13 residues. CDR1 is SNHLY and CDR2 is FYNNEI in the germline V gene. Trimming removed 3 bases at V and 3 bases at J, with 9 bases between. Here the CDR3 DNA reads TGTGCCAGCAGTGAGGGGCAGTACTACGAGCAGTACTTC. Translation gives CASSEGQYYEQYF.